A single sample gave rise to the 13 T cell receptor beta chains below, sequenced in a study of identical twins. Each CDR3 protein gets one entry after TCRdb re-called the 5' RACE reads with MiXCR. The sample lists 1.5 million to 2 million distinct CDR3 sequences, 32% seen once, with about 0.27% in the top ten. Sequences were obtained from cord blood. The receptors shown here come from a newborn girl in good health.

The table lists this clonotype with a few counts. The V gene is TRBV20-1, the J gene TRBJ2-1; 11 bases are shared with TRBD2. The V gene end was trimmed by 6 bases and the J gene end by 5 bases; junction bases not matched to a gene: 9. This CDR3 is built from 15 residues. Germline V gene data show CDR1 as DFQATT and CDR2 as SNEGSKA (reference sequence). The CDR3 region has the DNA TGCAGTGCCCTCACTAGCGGGAGTACCCACAATGAGCAGTTCTTC. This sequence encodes CSALTSGSTHNEQFF.

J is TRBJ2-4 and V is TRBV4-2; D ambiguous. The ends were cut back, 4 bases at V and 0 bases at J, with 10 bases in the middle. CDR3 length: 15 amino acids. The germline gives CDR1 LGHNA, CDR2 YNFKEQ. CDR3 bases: TGTGCCAGCAGCCGGGTCCCGATAGCCAAAAACATTCAGTACTTC. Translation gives CASSRVPIAKNIQYF.

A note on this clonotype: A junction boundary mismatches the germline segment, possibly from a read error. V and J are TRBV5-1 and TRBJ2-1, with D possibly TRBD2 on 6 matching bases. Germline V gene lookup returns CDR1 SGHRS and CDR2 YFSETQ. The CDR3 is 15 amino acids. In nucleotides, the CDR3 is TGCGCCAACAGCTCCGGGACTTTTAAGTACAATGAGCAGTTCTTC. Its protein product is CANSSGTFKYNEQFF.

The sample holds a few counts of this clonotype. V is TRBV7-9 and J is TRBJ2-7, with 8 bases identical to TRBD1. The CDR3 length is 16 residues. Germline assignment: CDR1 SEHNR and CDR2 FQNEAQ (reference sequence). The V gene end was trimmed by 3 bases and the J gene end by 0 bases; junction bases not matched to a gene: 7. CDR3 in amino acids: CASSFTLTGGSYEQYF. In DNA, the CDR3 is TGTGCCAGCAGCTTCACCCTAACAGGGGGCTCCTACGAGCAGTACTTC. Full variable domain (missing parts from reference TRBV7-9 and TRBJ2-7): DTGVSQNPRHKITKRGQNVTFRCDPISEHNRLYWYRQTLGQGPEFLTYFQNEAQLEKSRLLSDRFSAERPKGSFSTLEIQRTEQGDSAMYLCASSFTLTGGSYEQYFGPGTRLTVT.

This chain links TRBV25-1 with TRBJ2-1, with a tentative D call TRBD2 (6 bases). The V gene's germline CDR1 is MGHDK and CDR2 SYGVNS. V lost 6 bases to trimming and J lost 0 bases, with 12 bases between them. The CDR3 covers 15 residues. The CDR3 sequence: CASRSGRASYNEQFF. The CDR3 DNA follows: TGTGCCAGCAGAAGCGGGCGCGCCTCCTACAATGAGCAGTTCTTC.

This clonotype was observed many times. This CDR3 is CASSSNDRSVRSAYEQYF. DNA of the CDR3: TGTGCCAGCAGTTCGAACGACAGGTCGGTCCGGTCGGCCTACGAGCAGTACTTC. The gene calls are TRBV6-5 and TRBJ2-7; a possible D gene is TRBD1 (6 bases). V gave up 4 bases and J gave up 2 bases, with 24 bases separating them. The germline V gene has CDR1 MNHEY and CDR2 SVGAGI. The CDR3 is 18 amino acids.

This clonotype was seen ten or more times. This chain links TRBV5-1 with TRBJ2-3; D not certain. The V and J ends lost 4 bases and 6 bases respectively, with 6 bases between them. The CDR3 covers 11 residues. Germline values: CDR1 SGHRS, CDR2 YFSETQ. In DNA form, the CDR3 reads TGCGCCAGCAGCAACGTGGATACGCAGTATTTT. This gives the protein CASSNVDTQYF.

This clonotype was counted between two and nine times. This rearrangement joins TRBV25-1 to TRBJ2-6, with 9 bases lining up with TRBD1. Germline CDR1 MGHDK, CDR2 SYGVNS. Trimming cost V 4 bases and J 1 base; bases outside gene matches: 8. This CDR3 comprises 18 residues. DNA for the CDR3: TGTGCCAGCAGTGGTAACCCGGGACAGGGTTCTGGGGCCAACGTCCTGACTTTC. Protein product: CASSGNPGQGSGANVLTF. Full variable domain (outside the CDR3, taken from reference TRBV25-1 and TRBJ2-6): EADIYQTPRYLVIGTGKKITLECSQTMGHDKMYWYQQDPGMELHLIHYSYGVNSTEKGDLSSESTVSRIRTEHFPLTLESARPSHTSQYLCASSGNPGQGSGANVLTFGAGSRLTVL.

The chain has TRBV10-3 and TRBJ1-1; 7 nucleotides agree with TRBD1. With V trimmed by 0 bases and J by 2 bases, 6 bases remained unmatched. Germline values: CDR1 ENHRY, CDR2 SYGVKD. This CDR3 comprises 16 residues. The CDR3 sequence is CAISESWGTDNTEAFF. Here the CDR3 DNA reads TGTGCCATCAGTGAGTCATGGGGGACAGATAACACTGAAGCTTTCTTT.

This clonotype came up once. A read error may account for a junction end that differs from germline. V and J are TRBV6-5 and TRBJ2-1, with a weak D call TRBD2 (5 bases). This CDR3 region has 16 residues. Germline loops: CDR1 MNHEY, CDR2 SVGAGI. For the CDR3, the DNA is TGTGCCAGCAGTTACTCGAAGGTGGGAGTGGGGAATGGGCAGTTCTTC. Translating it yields CASSYSKVGVGNGQFF.

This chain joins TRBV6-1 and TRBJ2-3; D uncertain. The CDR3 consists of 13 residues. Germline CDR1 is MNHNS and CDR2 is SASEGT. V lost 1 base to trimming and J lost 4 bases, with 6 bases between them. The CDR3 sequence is CASSEDGPDTQYF. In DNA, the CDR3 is TGTGCCAGCAGTGAAGACGGCCCAGATACGCAGTATTTT.

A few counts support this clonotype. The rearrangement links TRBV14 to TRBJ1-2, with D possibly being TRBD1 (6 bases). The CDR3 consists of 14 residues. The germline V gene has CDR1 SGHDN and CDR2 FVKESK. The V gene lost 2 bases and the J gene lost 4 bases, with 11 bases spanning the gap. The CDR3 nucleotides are TGTGCCAGCAGCCAACTGGACAGCTTCTATGGCTACACCTTC. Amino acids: CASSQLDSFYGYTF.

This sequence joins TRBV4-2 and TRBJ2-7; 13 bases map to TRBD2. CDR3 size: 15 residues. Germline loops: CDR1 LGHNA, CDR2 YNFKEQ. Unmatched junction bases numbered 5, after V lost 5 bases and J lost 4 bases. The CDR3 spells CASSFRTSGGYEQYF. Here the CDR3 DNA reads TGTGCCAGCAGCTTTCGGACTAGCGGGGGATACGAGCAGTACTTC.